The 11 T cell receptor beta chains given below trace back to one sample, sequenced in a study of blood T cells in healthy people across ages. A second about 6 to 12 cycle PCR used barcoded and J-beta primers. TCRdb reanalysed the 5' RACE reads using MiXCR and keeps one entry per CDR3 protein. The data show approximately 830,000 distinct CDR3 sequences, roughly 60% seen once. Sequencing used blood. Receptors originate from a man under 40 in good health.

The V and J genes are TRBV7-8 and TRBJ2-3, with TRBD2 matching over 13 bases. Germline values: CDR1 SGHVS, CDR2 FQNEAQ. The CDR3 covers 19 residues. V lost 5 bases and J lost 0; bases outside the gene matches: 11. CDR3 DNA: TGTGCCAGCAGCACCAGAAGACTAGCGGGGGGACCCAGCACAGATACGCAGTATTTT. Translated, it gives CASSTRRLAGGPSTDTQYF.

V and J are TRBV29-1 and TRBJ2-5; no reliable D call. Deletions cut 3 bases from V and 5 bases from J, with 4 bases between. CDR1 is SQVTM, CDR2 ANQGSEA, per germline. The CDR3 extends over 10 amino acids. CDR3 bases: TGCAGCGTTGATAGGGAGACCCAGTACTTC. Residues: CSVDRETQYF.

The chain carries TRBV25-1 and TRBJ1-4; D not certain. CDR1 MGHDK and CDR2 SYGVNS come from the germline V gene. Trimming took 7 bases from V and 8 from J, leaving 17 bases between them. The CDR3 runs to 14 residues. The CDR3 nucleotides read TGTGCCAGCACAGAAACCCTTCCAGGCGAAAAACTGTTTTTT. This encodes CASTETLPGEKLFF.

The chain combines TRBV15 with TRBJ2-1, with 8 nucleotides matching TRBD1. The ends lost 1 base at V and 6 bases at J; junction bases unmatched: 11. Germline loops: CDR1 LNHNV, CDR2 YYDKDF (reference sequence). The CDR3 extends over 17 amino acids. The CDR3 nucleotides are TGTGCCACCAGCAGAGTCACCGGGACAGGAGACCCCAATGAGCAGTTCTTC. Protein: CATSRVTGTGDPNEQFF.

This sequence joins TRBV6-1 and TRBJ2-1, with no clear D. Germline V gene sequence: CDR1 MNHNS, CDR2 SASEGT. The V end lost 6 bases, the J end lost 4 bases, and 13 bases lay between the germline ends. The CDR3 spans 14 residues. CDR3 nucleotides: TGTGCCAGCAGGGATGGACCCTCTTACAATGAGCAGTTCTTC. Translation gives CASRDGPSYNEQFF.

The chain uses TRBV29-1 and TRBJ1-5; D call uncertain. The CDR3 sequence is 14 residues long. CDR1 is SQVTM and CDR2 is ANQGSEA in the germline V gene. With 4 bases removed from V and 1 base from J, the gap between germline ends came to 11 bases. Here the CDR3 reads CSVAMAYSNQPQHF. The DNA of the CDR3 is TGCAGCGTTGCCATGGCATACAGCAATCAGCCCCAGCATTTT.

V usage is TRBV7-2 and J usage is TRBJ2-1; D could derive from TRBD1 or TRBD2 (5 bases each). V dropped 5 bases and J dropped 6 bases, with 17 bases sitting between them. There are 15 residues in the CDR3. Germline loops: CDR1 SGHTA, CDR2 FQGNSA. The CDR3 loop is CASSLVGTPLNEQFF. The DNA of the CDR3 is TGTGCCAGCAGCCTGGTTGGGACCCCCCTCAATGAGCAGTTCTTC.

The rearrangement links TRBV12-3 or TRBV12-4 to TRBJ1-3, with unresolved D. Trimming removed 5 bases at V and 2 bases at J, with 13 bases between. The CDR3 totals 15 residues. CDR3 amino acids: CASSTSDKPGNTIYF. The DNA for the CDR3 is TGTGCCAGCAGTACCTCTGACAAGCCTGGAAACACCATATATTTT.

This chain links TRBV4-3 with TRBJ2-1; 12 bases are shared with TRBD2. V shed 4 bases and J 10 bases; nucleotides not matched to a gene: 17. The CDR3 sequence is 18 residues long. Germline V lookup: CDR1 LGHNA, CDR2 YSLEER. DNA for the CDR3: TGCGCCAGCAGCCCTCAACTAGCGGGGGGCCCCAAGCGCAAGGAGCAGTTCTTC. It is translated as CASSPQLAGGPKRKEQFF.

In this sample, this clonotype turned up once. CDR3 DNA sequence: TGCGCCAGCAGCTGGGGACTAGCGGGGGGGGCGGATGAGCAGTTCTTC. It is translated as CASSWGLAGGADEQFF. The chain employs TRBV4-3 and TRBJ2-1; TRBD2 matches 16 bases. This CDR3 has 16 residues. V lost 5 bases to trimming and J lost 8 bases; unmatched junction nucleotides: 6. CDR1 LGHNA and CDR2 YSLEER come from the germline V gene.

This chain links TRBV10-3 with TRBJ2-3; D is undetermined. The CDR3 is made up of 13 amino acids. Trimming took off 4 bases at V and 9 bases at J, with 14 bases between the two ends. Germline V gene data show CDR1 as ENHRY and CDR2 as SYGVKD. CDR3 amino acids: CAISGSHGETQYF. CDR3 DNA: TGTGCCATCAGTGGTTCTCATGGAGAGACGCAGTATTTT.